This passage covers 13 T cell receptor beta chains from one sample sequenced in a study of spatial heterogeneity in lung cancer. Noted time point: blood at routine non-recurrence follow-up after resection. One entry per CDR3 protein results from TCRdb running MiXCR on the 5' RACE reads. The sample holds 35,000 to 45,000 distinct CDR3 sequences, under 9% seen once. The sample consisted of PBMCs, taken at follow-up. These receptors were taken from a male donor with early-stage non-small cell lung cancer.

To note about this clonotype: A read error may be the cause here, since a much bigger clone is one base away. This chain links TRBV7-9 with TRBJ1-2; TRBD1 matches at 7 bases. J lost 6 bases, V lost 4 bases, and 8 bases had no gene match. Germline V CDR1 and CDR2: SEHNR, FQNEAQ (reference sequence). The CDR3 contains 14 residues. The CDR3 DNA follows: TGTGCCAGCAGCTCCAGGGGGGCCGTAGATGGCTACACCTTC. Protein: CASSSRGAVDGYTF.

This clonotype appeared many times. The rearrangement joins TRBV5-1 to TRBJ2-1; TRBD1 matches 8 bases. V was pared by 0 bases and J by 4 bases, with 3 bases of the junction left unmatched. CDR3 size: 15 residues. CDR1 is SGHRS, CDR2 YFSETQ, per germline. The CDR3 here is CASSLGTGPYNEQFF. CDR3 DNA sequence: TGCGCCAGCAGCTTGGGGACAGGGCCTTACAATGAGCAGTTCTTC.

V and J are TRBV18 and TRBJ1-1; D call uncertain. This CDR3 is 14 amino acids long. V lost 0 bases to trimming and J lost 1 base, with 6 bases between them. Germline CDR1 and CDR2: KGHSH and LQKENI. In DNA form, the CDR3 reads TGTGCCAGCTCACCACCTTGGGAGAACACTGAAGCTTTCTTT. It translates to CASSPPWENTEAFF.

The chain joins TRBV10-3 to TRBJ2-1, with 7 bases lining up with TRBD2. Trimming at V came to 7 bases and at J to 7 bases, leaving 4 bases not matched to a gene. This CDR3 region has 12 residues. Looked up from germline, CDR1 is ENHRY and CDR2 is SYGVKD. The CDR3 sequence is CAINRSGNEQFF. Here the CDR3 DNA reads TGTGCCATCAACCGTAGCGGGAATGAGCAGTTCTTC.

This rearrangement joins TRBV19 to TRBJ2-7; perhaps D is TRBD1 or TRBD2 (5 bases each). The CDR3 has 15 amino acids. The germline V and J ends were trimmed by 7 bases and 3 bases, with 19 bases remaining between them. The germline V gene has CDR1 LNHDA and CDR2 SQIVND (reference sequence). CDR3 coding DNA: TGTGCCAGTACCGTGGCCGGGGACGGGATCTACGAGCAGTACTTC. Its protein product is CASTVAGDGIYEQYF.

By share, this clonotype counts as medium-sized. The V and J genes are TRBV7-6 and TRBJ2-1; tentatively, D is TRBD1 (6 bases). The length of the CDR3 is 14 residues. CDR1 and CDR2 from the germline V gene are SGHVS and FNYEAQ. Trimming took 5 bases from V and 8 from J, leaving 16 bases between them. The CDR3 bases are TGTGCCAGCAGCCACGGACAGCGCCGGGATGAGCAGTTCTTC. It is translated as CASSHGQRRDEQFF.

This clonotype came up many times. The gene calls are TRBV7-2 and TRBJ2-3; TRBD1 is a possible D gene (5 bases). The V end was cut by 4 bases, the J end by 6 bases, with 11 bases between. The CDR3 contains 13 residues. Germline CDR1 SGHTA, CDR2 FQGNSA. The CDR3 reads CASSSGIRDTQYF. In DNA, the CDR3 is TGTGCCAGCAGCTCAGGGATTAGGGATACGCAGTATTTT.

This clonotype was recorded at least ten times. J is TRBJ1-1 and V is TRBV2, with a weak D call TRBD1 (6 bases). The CDR3 length is 13 residues. Per the germline V gene, CDR1 is SNHLY and CDR2 is FYNNEI. The V and J ends lost 6 bases and 5 bases respectively, with 13 bases between them. The CDR3 loop is CASSPNRETEAFF. Written as DNA, the CDR3 is TGTGCCAGCAGCCCGAACAGGGAAACTGAAGCTTTCTTT.

This clonotype was seen ten or more times. V gene TRBV19 combines with J gene TRBJ1-5; D possibly corresponds to TRBD1 (5 bases). The V and J ends lost 1 base and 7 bases respectively, with 11 bases between them. This CDR3 contains 14 residues. Germline values: CDR1 LNHDA, CDR2 SQIVND (reference sequence). CDR3 DNA sequence: TGTGCCAGTAGTATAGCAGGGTTTGGGCAGCCCCAGCATTTT. Residues: CASSIAGFGQPQHF. Together with reference TRBV19 and TRBJ1-5, the CDR3 gives the full variable domain: DGGITQSPKYLFRKEGQNVTLSCEQNLNHDAMYWYRQDPGQGLRLIYYSQIVNDFQKGDIAEGYSVSREKKESFPLTVTSAQKNPTAFYLCASSIAGFGQPQHFGDGTRLSIL.

In its sample, this clonotype was seen many times. V and J are TRBV7-6 and TRBJ2-1; TRBD1 agrees at 11 bases. CDR3 size: 18 residues. Germline-derived CDR1 and CDR2 are SGHVS and FNYEAQ. Trimming cost V 2 bases and J 5 bases; bases outside gene matches: 11. CDR3 residues: CASSLFHAGQGGHNEQFF. As DNA, the CDR3 is TGTGCCAGCAGCTTATTCCACGCGGGACAGGGGGGGCACAATGAGCAGTTCTTC.

This clonotype was detected ten times or more. V gene TRBV6-5 combines with J gene TRBJ1-2; perhaps TRBD1 as D (6 bases). CDR3 size: 12 residues. Germline CDR1 MNHEY, CDR2 SVGAGI. Trimming removed 7 bases at V and 7 bases at J, with 13 bases between. The CDR3 DNA is TGTGCCAGCACCGACAGGATTGCTGGCTACACCTTC. It encodes CASTDRIAGYTF.

This chain joins TRBV18 and TRBJ2-2, with no clear D. Germline CDR1 and CDR2: KGHSH and LQKENI. The CDR3 has 17 amino acids. V lost 5 bases and J lost 0, with 16 bases in between. Here the CDR3 reads CASSSKGYRSNTGELFF. CDR3 coding DNA: TGTGCCAGCTCATCAAAAGGGTATAGATCGAACACCGGGGAGCTGTTTTTT. Together with reference TRBV18 and TRBJ2-2, the CDR3 gives the full variable domain: NAGVMQNPRHLVRRRGQEARLRCSPMKGHSHVYWYRQLPEEGLKFMVYLQKENIIDESGMPKERFSAEFPKEGPSILRIQQVVRGDSAAYFCASSSKGYRSNTGELFFGEGSRLTVL.

This sequence joins TRBV19 and TRBJ1-1, with 8 bases fitting TRBD1. V shed 8 bases and J 1 base; nucleotides not matched to a gene: 6. This CDR3 is built from 14 residues. Germline V gene lookup returns CDR1 LNHDA and CDR2 SQIVND (reference sequence). The CDR3 DNA reads TGTGCCAGTGCAAAGACAGGGGCGAACACTGAAGCTTTCTTT. Translation gives CASAKTGANTEAFF. The full variable domain, its missing parts supplied by reference TRBV19 and TRBJ1-1, is DGGITQSPKYLFRKEGQNVTLSCEQNLNHDAMYWYRQDPGQGLRLIYYSQIVNDFQKGDIAEGYSVSREKKESFPLTVTSAQKNPTAFYLCASAKTGANTEAFFGQGTRLTVV.